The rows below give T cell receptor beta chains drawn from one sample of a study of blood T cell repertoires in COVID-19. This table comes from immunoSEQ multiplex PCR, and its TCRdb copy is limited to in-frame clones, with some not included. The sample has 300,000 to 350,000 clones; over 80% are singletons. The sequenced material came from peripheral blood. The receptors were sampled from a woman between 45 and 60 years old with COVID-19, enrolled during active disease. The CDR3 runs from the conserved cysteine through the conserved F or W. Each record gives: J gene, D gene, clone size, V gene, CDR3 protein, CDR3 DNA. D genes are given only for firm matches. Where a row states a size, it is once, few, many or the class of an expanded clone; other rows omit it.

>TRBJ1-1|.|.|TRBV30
CAWSARQAYYQAMNTEAFF
TGTGCCTGGAGTGCTAGACAGGCCTACTACCAGGCGATGAACACTGAAGCTTTCTTT
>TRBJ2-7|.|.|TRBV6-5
CASSPSGREQYF
TGTGCCAGCAGTCCCTCTGGGCGCGAGCAGTACTTC
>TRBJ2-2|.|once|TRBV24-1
CATYAGNGELFF
TGTGCCACCTACGCAGGAAACGGGGAGCTGTTTTTT
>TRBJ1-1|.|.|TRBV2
CASGHRVGNTEAFF
TGTGCCAGCGGGCACAGGGTAGGGAACACTGAAGCTTTCTTT
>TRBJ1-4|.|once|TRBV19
CASSIDRRKADEKLFF
TGTGCCAGTAGTATCGACAGGCGCAAAGCGGATGAAAAACTGTTTTTT
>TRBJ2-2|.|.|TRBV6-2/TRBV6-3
CASSSGQVISGELFF
TGTGCCAGCAGTTCGGGACAAGTTATTTCCGGGGAGCTGTTTTTT
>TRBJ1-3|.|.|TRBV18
CASSPRGTDSSSGNTIYF
TGTGCCAGCTCACCGCGAGGAACGGACAGTAGCTCTGGAAACACCATATATTTT
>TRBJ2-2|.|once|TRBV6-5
CASLERVGTGELFF
TGTGCCAGCCTCGAGAGGGTTGGAACCGGGGAGCTGTTTTTT
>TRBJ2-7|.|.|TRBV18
CASSRSTVTGEQYF
TGTGCCAGCTCCAGGTCTACCGTTACGGGGGAGCAGTACTTC
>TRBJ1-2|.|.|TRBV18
CASSPVEGGYGYTF
TGTGCCAGCTCCCCCGTGGAGGGGGGGTATGGCTACACCTTC
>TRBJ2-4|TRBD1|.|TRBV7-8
CASSHLPIGGTGVNIQYF
TGTGCCAGCAGCCATCTCCCCATCGGGGGGACAGGGGTGAACATTCAGTACTTC
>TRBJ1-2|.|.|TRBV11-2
CASSLGFSAATGYGYTF
TGTGCCAGCAGCTTAGGGTTTTCGGCGGCGACTGGTTATGGCTACACCTTC
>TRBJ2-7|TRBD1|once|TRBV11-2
CASSLGGPGQLKF
TGTGCCAGCAGCTTAGGAGGCCCGGGACAGCTTAAGTTC
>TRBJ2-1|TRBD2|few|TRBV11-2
CASSRTSGTGSSYNEQFF
TGTGCCAGCAGCCGGACTAGCGGGACCGGGAGCTCCTACAATGAGCAGTTCTTC
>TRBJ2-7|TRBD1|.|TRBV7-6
CASSLVTGTGIEQYF
TGTGCCAGCAGCTTAGTAACCGGGACAGGGATCGAGCAGTACTTC
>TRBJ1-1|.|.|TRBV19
CASSPRGDTEAFF
TGTGCCAGTAGCCCCAGGGGCGACACTGAAGCTTTCTTT
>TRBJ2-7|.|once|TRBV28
CQTGTSYEQYF
TGCCAAACTGGGACATCCTACGAGCAGTACTTC
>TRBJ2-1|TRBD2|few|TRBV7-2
CASREGGSGRGVYNEQFF
TGTGCCAGCAGAGAGGGGGGTAGCGGGAGAGGGGTTTACAATGAGCAGTTCTTC
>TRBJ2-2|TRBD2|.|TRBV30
CAWRVRWGGPGELFF
TGTGCCTGGAGGGTTAGATGGGGGGGTCCCGGGGAGCTGTTTTTT
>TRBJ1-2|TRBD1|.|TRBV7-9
CASSLNFAGGDGYTF
TGTGCCAGCAGCTTAAATTTCGCAGGGGGCGATGGCTACACCTTC
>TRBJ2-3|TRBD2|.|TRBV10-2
CASSEGTSGTDTQYF
TGCGCCAGCAGTGAGGGGACTAGCGGCACAGATACGCAGTATTTT
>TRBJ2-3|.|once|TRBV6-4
CASSDFTGADTQYF
TGTGCCAGCAGTGACTTTACCGGAGCAGATACGCAGTATTTT
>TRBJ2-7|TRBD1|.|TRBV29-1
CSVHRDRGDEQYF
TGCAGCGTCCACCGGGACAGGGGCGACGAGCAGTACTTC
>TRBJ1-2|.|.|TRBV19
CASRTTPVGALGYTF
TGTGCCAGTAGAACCACCCCCGTGGGGGCGCTGGGCTACACCTTC
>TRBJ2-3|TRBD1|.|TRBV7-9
CASSETGGTDTQYF
TGTGCCAGCAGCGAAACAGGGGGGACAGATACGCAGTATTTT
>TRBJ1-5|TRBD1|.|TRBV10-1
CASRADRALGQPQHF
TGCGCCAGCAGGGCGGACAGGGCCTTAGGCCAGCCCCAGCATTTT
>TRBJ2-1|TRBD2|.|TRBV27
CASSLGRRLRAGNNEQFF
TGTGCCAGCAGTTTGGGGAGGAGGCTTAGAGCGGGGAACAATGAGCAGTTCTTC
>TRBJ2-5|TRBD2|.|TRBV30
CAWKNGLVLVEETQYF
TGTGCCTGGAAGAACGGACTAGTCTTGGTCGAAGAGACCCAGTACTTC
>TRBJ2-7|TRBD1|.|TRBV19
CASSFGTDYYEQYF
TGTGCCAGTAGCTTCGGGACAGACTACTACGAGCAGTACTTC
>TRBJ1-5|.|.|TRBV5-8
CASSLGGRGPQHF
TGTGCCAGCAGCTTAGGGGGACGGGGTCCCCAGCATTTT